Listed below are T cell receptor beta chains from one sample, sequenced in a study of blood T cell repertoires in COVID-19. Using immunoSEQ multiplex PCR, the repertoire was profiled, and TCRdb retains in-frame clones only, with some absent. The data show fewer than 80,000 clones, around 88% seen once. Sequenced input: peripheral blood. The receptor set was obtained from a man aged 30 to 45 with acute or convalescent COVID-19. Each CDR3 is given with its conserved first and last residue. The order of the fields is V gene, J gene, CDR3 protein.

>TRBV15|TRBJ2-5
CATADRGKLETQYF
>TRBV6-5|TRBJ2-4
CASLGSLVGLWF
>TRBV13|TRBJ2-5
CASSRGLAGVETQYF
>TRBV21-1|TRBJ1-3
CASSKDRHRNTIYF
>TRBV11-2|TRBJ2-2
CASSRTNTGELFF
>TRBV12-3/TRBV12-4|TRBJ2-3
CASSPGSVLEYF
>TRBV18|TRBJ2-3
CASSRGQGTDTQYF
>TRBV28|TRBJ2-7
CASGGTSGDYEQYF
>TRBV5-6|TRBJ2-1
CASSLSLAGIEQFF
>TRBV27|TRBJ1-1
CASSVDRDTEAFF
>TRBV28|TRBJ2-7
CASSGRQPYGQYF
>TRBV10-1|TRBJ1-5
CANRDRNQPQHF
>TRBV4-1|TRBJ2-7
CASSLRTISDTRTSGLNYEQYF